The 3 T cell receptor beta chains presented below share a single source sample, sequenced in a study of blood T cell repertoires in COVID-19. Assay used: immunoSEQ multiplex PCR; TCRdb lists only in-frame clones, some missing. This table holds 350,000 or so clones, 89% found once. The sample was peripheral blood. The source of these receptors is a woman aged 55 to 70 with COVID-19, enrolled during active disease.

The CDR3 protein is CASSPGPGGFGTEAFF. The CDR3 DNA follows: TGTGCCAGCAGCCCCGGCCCGGGGGGGTTTGGCACTGAAGCTTTCTTT. The chain employs TRBV5-4 and TRBJ1-1, with D maybe TRBD1 (5 bases). The germline CDR1 and CDR2 sequences are SGHNT and YYREEE (reference sequence). V was clipped by 4 bases and J by 4 bases, with 20 bases between them. The CDR3 sequence is 16 residues long.

The rearrangement joins TRBV11-1 to TRBJ1-3; D perhaps matches TRBD1 (5 bases). Germline V lookup: CDR1 SGHAT, CDR2 FQDESV (reference sequence). The CDR3 extends over 15 amino acids. V lost 5 bases, J lost 5 bases, and 16 bases lay in between. The CDR3 protein is CASSPSGGARNTIYF. The CDR3 DNA is TGTGCCAGCAGCCCGAGCGGCGGGGCCCGAAACACCATATATTTT.

This chain connects TRBV6-4 to TRBJ1-3; 10 positions match TRBD1. With V trimmed by 9 bases and J by 1 base, 6 bases remained unmatched. The length of the CDR3 is 15 residues. CDR1 and CDR2 (germline): MRHNA, SNTAGT. CDR3 region: CARGQGTWSGNTIYF. DNA of the CDR3: TGTGCCAGGGGACAGGGGACGTGGTCTGGAAACACCATATATTTT.